Sequencing of this T cell receptor (beta chain) was carried out in a study of CD8 T cells in ankylosing spondylitis. Study results and limitations: One TCR beta motif, made up of eight or nine highly homologous variants, appeared characteristic of ankylosing spondylitis blood. It was reported that disease-linked clones were significantly enriched in matched ankylosing spondylitis synovial fluid.

V lost 1 base to trimming and J lost 4 bases, with 5 bases between them. In germline, CDR1 is SGHNT, CDR2 YENEEA. The CDR3 loop spans 13 amino acids. TCRdb processed the 5' RACE reads anew with MiXCR; each CDR3 protein has one entry. The table has more than 35,000 distinct CDR3 sequences, roughly 2.5% seen once. This clonotype is medium-sized. Its antigen is still unknown. The TCR originated in a male donor with ankylosing spondylitis or in good health (not recorded which). This chain uses TRBV11-3 with TRBJ2-1; no definite D call. The sequenced material came from blood, either unsorted or a sorted T cell fraction (not recorded which). The CDR3 nucleotides are TGTGCCAGCAGCTTAGGACTGTACAATGAGCAGTTCTTC. This codes for CASSLGLYNEQFF. The full variable domain, its missing parts supplied by reference TRBV11-3 and TRBJ2-1, is EAGVVQSPRYKIIEKKQPVAFWCNPISGHNTLYWYLQNLGQGPELLIRYENEEAVDDSQLPKDRFSAERLKGVDSTLKIQPAELGDSAVYLCASSLGLYNEQFFGPGTRLTVL.